The entry below describes one TCR beta chain. This entry comes from a study of blood T cell repertoires in COVID-19. In the study overall: Acute-phase and convalescent COVID-19 samples originated in the United States, Italy and Spain. T cells, B-cell-depleted T cells, or PBMCs provided the cDNA or gDNA that served as material.

Germline V gene data show CDR1 as LGHDT and CDR2 as YNNKEL (reference sequence). Trimming cost V 2 bases and J 9 bases; bases outside gene matches: 6. The CDR3 covers 14 residues. Authors' processing steps: Reference gene primer amplification gave nucleated cell count estimates. Some clones are missing from TCRdb's copy, which holds only in-frame ones; the method was immunoSEQ multiplex PCR. Clonal size and the V and J genes are those of that table, whereas D and trimming came from the DNA. The top ten hold about 4.5% of the sample, which has more than 100,000 clones, more than 80% seen once. The chain carries TRBV3-1 (or the pseudogene TRBV3-2) and TRBJ1-2; the match to TRBD1 covers 10 bases. The origin of this receptor is a man aged 40-50 years with acute or convalescent COVID-19. The sequencing input was peripheral blood. The CDR3 sequence: CASSQLDRGSSYTF. The CDR3 DNA is TGTGCCAGCAGCCAATTGGACAGGGGGAGTAGCTACACCTTC.